This T cell receptor (beta chain) was profiled in a study of blood T cell repertoires in COVID-19. Only in-frame clones appear in the TCRdb table, and some are missing; sequencing was by immunoSEQ multiplex PCR. The sample contains around 300,000 clones, around 90% of which appear only once. The CDR3 is 17 amino acids. Germline V lookup: CDR1 MNHEY, CDR2 SMNVEV (reference sequence). The V and J ends lost 2 bases and 5 bases respectively, with 21 bases between them. The sequencing input was PBMCs or T cells enriched from blood (not recorded which). The clonotype was recovered from a man younger than 40 who had recovered from COVID-19. The chain has TRBV27 and TRBJ2-5; TRBD1 might be the D (6 bases). The CDR3 loop reads CASSLGPGRPRGETQYF. In DNA form, the CDR3 reads TGTGCCAGCAGTTTAGGCCCAGGACGACCGAGGGGGGAGACCCAGTACTTC.